One and the same sample provided the 20 T cell receptor beta chains below, sequenced in a study of T cell repertoires in cytomegalovirus infection. TCRdb re-derived calls from the reads in MiXCR, one entry per CDR3 protein. The table records more than 200,000 distinct CDR3 sequences, around 8.7% of them present only once. The material sequenced was PBMCs. These receptors were collected from a human donor in good health (CMV status not recorded). Some clones in this sample may be carry-over from other donors' samples.

This clonotype was counted at least ten times. The chain has TRBV7-2 and TRBJ1-5, with D unclear. The CDR3 consists of 14 residues. Germline V CDR1 and CDR2: SGHTA, FQGNSA. Trimming shortened V by 1 base and J by 4 bases, and 8 bases separated the two germline ends. CDR3 nucleotide sequence: TGTGCCAGCAGCTTAGATGGCAATAATCAGCCCCAGCATTTT. Translating it yields CASSLDGNNQPQHF.

The sample holds many counts of this clonotype. The CDR3 sequence: CASSERTGSSNQPQHF. In DNA, the CDR3 is TGTGCCAGCAGTGAACGGACAGGGAGCAGCAATCAGCCCCAGCATTTT. The chain carries TRBV6-1 and TRBJ1-5, with 8 positions matching TRBD1. The germline V gene encodes CDR1 MNHNS and CDR2 SASEGT. The CDR3 consists of 16 residues. Trimming cost V 2 bases and J 1 base; bases outside gene matches: 4.

This sequence joins TRBV18 and TRBJ2-7; 7 bases map to TRBD1. The CDR3 runs to 16 residues. Trimming removed 0 bases from V and 0 bases from J; junction bases left unmatched: 5. Germline V gene sequence: CDR1 KGHSH, CDR2 LQKENI. The CDR3 loop is CASSPPGQTISYEQYF. The CDR3 DNA is TGTGCCAGCTCACCACCGGGACAGACAATCTCCTACGAGCAGTACTTC.

Ten or more counts support this clonotype. J is TRBJ2-1 and V is TRBV9, with D perhaps TRBD1 or TRBD2 (6 bases each). The CDR3 consists of 15 residues. The V gene's germline CDR1 is SGDLS and CDR2 YYNGEE. V dropped 2 bases and J dropped 9 bases, with 18 bases sitting between them. The CDR3 reads CASSVRGGGGGEQFF. The CDR3, as DNA: TGTGCCAGCAGCGTGAGAGGAGGGGGTGGGGGTGAGCAGTTCTTC.

This clonotype has just a few counts. The chain combines TRBV28 with TRBJ1-1; D call uncertain. The CDR3 length is 14 residues. With 3 bases removed from V and 1 base from J, the gap between germline ends came to 9 bases. The germline V gene has CDR1 MDHEN and CDR2 SYDVKM. CDR3 loop: CASSLGQWNTEAFF. Written as DNA, the CDR3 is TGTGCCAGCAGTTTGGGCCAATGGAACACTGAAGCTTTCTTT. Full variable domain (missing parts from reference TRBV28 and TRBJ1-1): DVKVTQSSRYLVKRTGEKVFLECVQDMDHENMFWYRQDPGLGLRLIYFSYDVKMKEKGDIPEGYSVSREKKERFSLILESASTNQTSMYLCASSLGQWNTEAFFGQGTRLTVV.

This sequence joins TRBV6-1 and TRBJ1-5; D gene uncertain. The CDR3 has 15 amino acids. Trimming stripped 0 bases from V and 7 bases from J, with 13 bases between. Germline CDR1 and CDR2: MNHNS and SASEGT. CDR3 amino acids: CASSEARGRAQPQHF. The CDR3 nucleotides are TGTGCCAGCAGTGAAGCGCGGGGAAGAGCCCAGCCCCAGCATTTT.

In this sample, this clonotype turned up a few times. The rearrangement joins TRBV12-3 or TRBV12-4 to TRBJ1-5; D remains unclear. The CDR3 contains 14 residues. V was trimmed by 3 bases and J by 3 bases, leaving 9 bases between them. The DNA of the CDR3 is TGTGCCAGCAGTTTTCAACAGCACAATCAGCCCCAGCATTTT. This sequence encodes CASSFQQHNQPQHF.

This clonotype occurred many times. The CDR3 coding sequence is TGTGCCAGCAGTTTAGGAACTATCCAAGAGACCCAGTACTTC. Protein: CASSLGTIQETQYF. This sequence joins TRBV12-3 or TRBV12-4 and TRBJ2-5; D not certain. This CDR3 comprises 14 residues. Trimming took 1 base from V and 1 from J, leaving 7 bases between them.

As regards this clonotype: A single base separates this from a much larger clone, so it may be a read error. The chain recombines TRBV7-4 with TRBJ1-2; TRBD1 is a possible D gene (6 bases). The CDR3 spans 14 residues. Germline loops: CDR1 SGHVT, CDR2 SQSDAQ. V lost 5 bases, J lost 4 bases, and 14 bases lay in between. The CDR3 is CASSRTGFPYGYTF. The CDR3 coding sequence is TGTGCCAGCAGCCGTACAGGGTTCCCCTATGGCTACACCTTC.

This clonotype was detected ten times or more. This chain connects TRBV5-6 to TRBJ1-1, with D possibly being TRBD1 (6 bases). V was cut by 4 bases and J by 0 bases, with 22 bases left in between. CDR1 SGHDT and CDR2 YYEEEE come from the germline V gene. This CDR3 contains 18 residues. The chain's CDR3 is CASSPEVPGQTLNTEAFF. CDR3 nucleotides: TGTGCCAGCAGCCCGGAGGTCCCGGGACAAACCCTGAACACTGAAGCTTTCTTT.

This clonotype was observed at least ten times. The V call is TRBV7-2, the J call TRBJ2-3, with TRBD1 identical over 8 bases. The CDR3 is 11 residues long. Losses at the gene ends were 2 bases for V and 13 bases for J; bases not matched to a gene: 2. From germline, CDR1 is SGHTA and CDR2 FQGNSA. CDR3 region: CASSLNRGKYF. CDR3 DNA sequence: TGTGCCAGCAGCTTAAACAGGGGGAAGTATTTT.

This clonotype was seen ten or more times. The chain is built from TRBV11-2 and TRBJ2-7, with 8 nucleotides matching TRBD1. This CDR3 is built from 14 residues. The J segment lost 4 bases and the V segment lost 3 bases, leaving 5 bases of the junction unmatched. Germline loops: CDR1 SGHAT, CDR2 FQNNGV. The CDR3 loop reads CASSFGDRKYEQYF. In DNA, the CDR3 is TGTGCCAGCAGCTTTGGGGACAGGAAGTACGAGCAGTACTTC.

This clonotype was observed many times. The chain joins TRBV20-1 to TRBJ1-5; 10 nucleotides line up with TRBD1. Germline values: CDR1 DFQATT, CDR2 SNEGSKA (reference sequence). The CDR3 runs to 17 residues. J was trimmed by 0 bases and V by 3 bases; bases with no gene match: 8. The CDR3 spells CSASRPGQGTSNQPQHF. The CDR3 region has the DNA TGCAGTGCTAGTCGTCCGGGACAGGGGACTAGCAATCAGCCCCAGCATTTT.

The rearrangement links TRBV19 to TRBJ1-3, with D tentatively TRBD1 (5 bases). The CDR3 has 14 residues. V was pared by 8 bases and J by 2 bases, with 13 bases between. Germline CDR1 and CDR2: LNHDA and SQIVND (reference sequence). CDR3 sequence (DNA): TGTGCCAGTCGTGGGGGAGACGCTGGAAACACCATATATTTT. This translates into CASRGGDAGNTIYF.

This clonotype was seen many times. This sequence joins TRBV7-2 and TRBJ2-7; D unclear. CDR3 size: 15 residues. V lost 0 bases and J lost 1, with 10 bases in between. The germline CDR1 and CDR2 sequences are SGHTA and FQGNSA. CDR3 in amino acids: CASSLAPGESYEQYF. The CDR3 coding sequence is TGTGCCAGCAGCTTAGCCCCGGGCGAATCCTACGAGCAGTACTTC.

In this sample, this clonotype turned up many times. The genes are TRBV7-7 and TRBJ2-3; TRBD2 matches 10 bases. The CDR3 has 15 residues. V lost 5 bases, J lost 5 bases, and 7 bases stayed unmatched. Looked up from germline, CDR1 is SSHAT and CDR2 is FNYEAQ (reference sequence). CDR3: CASSQSGGAEDTQYF. The CDR3, as DNA: TGTGCCAGCAGCCAGAGCGGGGGGGCCGAAGATACGCAGTATTTT.

As DNA, the CDR3 is TGTGCCAGCAGCCTCCTCCAGGGCCTACGTGGGGAGCAGTACTTC. Its translation: CASSLLQGLRGEQYF. V is TRBV28 and J is TRBJ2-7; TRBD1 might be the D (5 bases). The V end was cut by 6 bases, the J end by 7 bases, with 22 bases between. Germline CDR1 reads MDHEN; CDR2 reads SYDVKM. This CDR3 comprises 15 residues.

This clonotype was detected many times. The genes are TRBV20-1 and TRBJ1-1; D ambiguous. The CDR3 covers 12 residues. The germline V gene encodes CDR1 DFQATT and CDR2 SNEGSKA (reference sequence). Trimming removed 4 bases from V and 0 bases from J, with 6 bases in between. The CDR3 coding sequence is TGCAGTGCTAACGGTTTGAACACTGAAGCTTTCTTT. Its translation is CSANGLNTEAFF.

This chain uses TRBV2 with TRBJ1-3, with 8 bases that match TRBD1. CDR1 SNHLY and CDR2 FYNNEI come from the germline V gene. The CDR3 has 13 amino acids. The V segment lost 10 bases and the J segment 4 bases; nucleotides outside the gene matches: 6. CDR3 region: CATGRDRGNTIYF. The CDR3 region has the DNA TGTGCCACCGGAAGGGACAGGGGAAACACCATATATTTT. The whole variable domain, filled in from reference TRBV2 and TRBJ1-3, reads EPEVTQTPSHQVTQMGQEVILRCVPISNHLYFYWYRQILGQKVEFLVSFYNNEISEKSEIFDDQFSVERPDGSNFTLKIRSTKLEDSAMYFCATGRDRGNTIYFGEGSWLTVV.

This clonotype was picked up a small number of times. The genes are TRBV28 and TRBJ1-5; D might be TRBD1 (6 bases). Germline CDR1 MDHEN, CDR2 SYDVKM. The CDR3 contains 14 residues. Trimming removed 7 bases at V and 3 bases at J, with 13 bases between. The chain's CDR3 is CASKFGQLNQPQHF. The CDR3 bases are TGTGCCAGCAAGTTCGGACAGCTCAATCAGCCCCAGCATTTT.